This T cell receptor (beta chain) was documented in a study of Graves' ophthalmopathy and Graves' hyperthyroidism. Clinical symptoms, serum thyroxine, TRAb, thyroid ultrasound and orbital computed tomography determined diagnosis. This clonotype was found many times. The germline gives CDR1 SGHNT, CDR2 YYREEE (reference sequence). The CDR3 length is 13 residues. V was trimmed by 0 bases and J by 6 bases, leaving 9 bases between them. The authors amplified TCR beta CDR3 regions from RNA transcripts. Second-round multiplex PCR came after first-round RT-PCR with HTBI primers. Each CDR3 protein gets one entry after TCRdb re-called the multiplex PCR reads with MiXCR. The sample includes over a million distinct CDR3 sequences, roughly two fifths of them seen just once.

The sample taken for sequencing was peripheral blood or thyroid tissue (not recorded which). This sequence originates from an adult man with Graves' hyperthyroidism. V usage is TRBV5-4 and J usage is TRBJ1-1; D is perhaps TRBD1 (5 bases). Here the CDR3 reads CASSLEHRPEAFF. The CDR3 nucleotides are TGTGCCAGCAGCTTGGAACACAGGCCTGAAGCTTTCTTT.